One and the same sample provided the 20 T cell receptor beta chains below, sequenced in a study of cytomegalovirus exposure and HLA in healthy donors. TCRdb's copy holds only in-frame clones and misses some; the assay was immunoSEQ multiplex PCR. The sample holds more than 85,000 clones, 88% seen once. The specimen sequenced was PBMCs. The origin of the receptors is a woman aged 18 to 35 in good health and CMV-seronegative.

This clone has just one count. This rearrangement joins TRBV9 to TRBJ2-2; tentatively, D is TRBD1 (6 bases). The germline V and J ends were trimmed by 0 bases and 15 bases, with 15 bases remaining between them. Germline CDR1 SGDLS, CDR2 YYNGEE. CDR3 length equals 13 residues. The CDR3 protein is CASSVDGARDMFF. The CDR3 DNA reads TGTGCCAGCAGCGTAGACGGGGCCCGGGACATGTTTTTT.

The chain has TRBV6-6 and TRBJ2-7; 8 bases map to TRBD2. CDR1 MNHNY and CDR2 SVGAGI come from the germline V gene (reference sequence). With 6 bases clipped from V and 2 bases from J, the junction kept 6 bases outside the gene matches. This CDR3 comprises 14 residues. CDR3 nucleotides: TGTGCCAGCAGACGACCGGGACTAGCCTACGAGCAGTACTTC. Its protein product is CASRRPGLAYEQYF.

The rearrangement links TRBV2 to TRBJ2-1, with 9 bases identical to TRBD1. V lost 7 bases and J lost 7; bases outside the gene matches: 5. This CDR3 is built from 13 residues. Germline V gene lookup returns CDR1 SNHLY and CDR2 FYNNEI. The CDR3 DNA reads TGTGCCAGCACCCAGACAGGGGGAAATGAGCAGTTCTTC. Protein: CASTQTGGNEQFF.

The chain combines TRBV19 with TRBJ1-6; D unresolved. The CDR3 is 13 amino acids. Germline V gene data show CDR1 as LNHDA and CDR2 as SQIVND (reference sequence). V was shortened by 10 bases and J by 4 bases, with 11 bases between the two germline ends. CDR3 bases: TGTGCCACCATGCGGGGTTATAATTCACCCCTCCACTTT. Its protein product is CATMRGYNSPLHF. Supplemented by reference TRBV19 and TRBJ1-6, the full variable domain reads DGGITQSPKYLFRKEGQNVTLSCEQNLNHDAMYWYRQDPGQGLRLIYYSQIVNDFQKGDIAEGYSVSREKKESFPLTVTSAQKNPTAFYLCATMRGYNSPLHFGNGTRLTVT.

This chain uses TRBV28 with TRBJ1-5; maybe TRBD1 (6 bases). Germline V gene sequence: CDR1 MDHEN, CDR2 SYDVKM. The V end lost 2 bases, the J end lost 5 bases, and 10 bases lay between the germline ends. The CDR3 has 14 residues. The CDR3 spells CASSLRDIYQPQHF. The CDR3 DNA follows: TGTGCCAGCAGTTTAAGGGACATATATCAGCCCCAGCATTTT.

V usage is TRBV5-6 and J usage is TRBJ2-1; D is possibly TRBD1 (5 bases). V was trimmed by 4 bases and J by 5 bases, leaving 7 bases between them. The CDR3 totals 12 residues. Germline CDR1 reads SGHDT; CDR2 reads YYEEEE. CDR3 DNA: TGTGCCAGCAGCCTACAGGACAATGAGCAGTTCTTC. Translation: CASSLQDNEQFF.

Here the CDR3 DNA reads TGTGCCAGCAGCCAGGCTAGGAACTATGGCTACACCTTC. It specifies CASSQARNYGYTF. The chain uses TRBV14 and TRBJ1-2; no clear D gene. From germline, CDR1 is SGHDN and CDR2 FVKESK. Trimming took 3 bases from V and 2 from J, leaving 7 bases between them. This CDR3 is 13 amino acids long.

The V and J genes are TRBV18 and TRBJ1-3; possibly TRBD1 for D (6 bases). V was pared by 6 bases and J by 0 bases, with 9 bases between. The CDR3 length is 14 residues. The germline gives CDR1 KGHSH, CDR2 LQKENI. The DNA of the CDR3 is TGTGCCAGCTCTGGACAGAACTCTGGAAACACCATATATTTT. Translating it yields CASSGQNSGNTIYF. Variable domain in full (rest from reference TRBV18 and TRBJ1-3): NAGVMQNPRHLVRRRGQEARLRCSPMKGHSHVYWYRQLPEEGLKFMVYLQKENIIDESGMPKERFSAEFPKEGPSILRIQQVVRGDSAAYFCASSGQNSGNTIYFGEGSWLTVV.

J is TRBJ2-2 and V is TRBV7-2, with 8 bases lining up with TRBD1. J gave up 5 bases and V 0 bases, and 2 bases lay outside the gene matches. Germline V gives CDR1 SGHTA, CDR2 FQGNSA. This CDR3 spans 15 amino acids. DNA for the CDR3: TGTGCCAGCAGCTTAGCCAGGGGGCTGACCGGGGAGCTGTTTTTT. Its protein is CASSLARGLTGELFF.

The genes are TRBV30 and TRBJ1-3, with 7 bases aligning to TRBD1. This CDR3 is built from 14 residues. The junction had 7 bases not matched to a gene; V was cut back by 4 bases and J by 4 bases. From germline, CDR1 is GTSNPN and CDR2 SVGIG (reference sequence). CDR3 protein: CAWKAYRGGNTIYF. CDR3 sequence (DNA): TGTGCCTGGAAGGCCTACAGGGGCGGAAACACCATATATTTT. The variable domain in full, with the rest retrieved from reference TRBV30 and TRBJ1-3, is SQTIHQWPATLVQPVGSPLSLECTVEGTSNPNLYWYRQAAGRGLQLLFYSVGIGQISSEVPQNLSASRPQDRQFILSSKKLLLSDSGFYLCAWKAYRGGNTIYFGEGSWLTVV.

This chain uses TRBV4-3 with TRBJ2-2; no reliable D call. Germline CDR1 is LGHNA and CDR2 is YSLEER. This CDR3 contains 15 residues. The germline V and J ends were trimmed by 0 bases and 5 bases, with 10 bases remaining between them. CDR3 nucleotides: TGCGCCAGCAGCCAAGACCCAGTAATAACCGGGGAGCTGTTTTTT. This sequence encodes CASSQDPVITGELFF.

J is TRBJ2-4 and V is TRBV30; 10 bases fit TRBD2. CDR3 length: 15 residues. V shed 3 bases, J shed 6 bases, and the junction held 8 bases outside the gene matches. CDR1 and CDR2 (germline): GTSNPN, SVGIG (reference sequence). For the CDR3, the DNA is TGTGCCTGGAGGAAATTAGCGGGGGGTAGAAACATTCAGTACTTC. Protein: CAWRKLAGGRNIQYF.

The V gene is TRBV19, the J gene TRBJ2-3; 7 bases match TRBD1. The CDR3 is 13 amino acids. In germline, CDR1 is LNHDA, CDR2 SQIVND (reference sequence). V gave up 4 bases and J gave up 5 bases; unmatched junction bases: 3. The CDR3 coding sequence is TGTGCCAGTAGTAGCCAGGGGGTAGATACGCAGTATTTT. It is translated as CASSSQGVDTQYF.

V and J are TRBV28 and TRBJ1-1; TRBD1 might be the D (5 bases). V was trimmed by 2 bases and J by 1 base, leaving 11 bases between them. The length of the CDR3 is 15 residues. The germline V gene encodes CDR1 MDHEN and CDR2 SYDVKM. CDR3 sequence: CASSLGVGGNTEAFF. The CDR3 bases are TGTGCCAGCAGTTTAGGGGTGGGGGGGAACACTGAAGCTTTCTTT.

The genes are TRBV19 and TRBJ1-5; D is unresolved. The V gene lost 5 bases and the J gene lost 4 bases, with 18 bases spanning the gap. Germline V gene sequence: CDR1 LNHDA, CDR2 SQIVND (reference sequence). The length of the CDR3 is 16 residues. The CDR3 reads CASSQYGLDGNQPQHF. CDR3 bases: TGTGCCAGTAGTCAGTACGGACTCGACGGAAATCAGCCCCAGCATTTT.

The chain joins TRBV10-3 to TRBJ1-2; D possibly corresponds to TRBD1 (5 bases). From germline, CDR1 is ENHRY and CDR2 SYGVKD. Trimming shortened V by 6 bases and J by 8 bases, and 22 bases separated the two germline ends. This CDR3 spans 15 amino acids. The DNA of the CDR3 is TGTGCCATCAGGGGGGACTCCCAGTCCCTTGGGGGCTACACCTTC. Amino acid sequence: CAIRGDSQSLGGYTF.

In its sample, this clone was seen a few times. The chain joins TRBV27 to TRBJ1-6, with D perhaps TRBD1 (6 bases). V was clipped by 3 bases and J by 9 bases, with 15 bases between them. This CDR3 is 15 amino acids long. The germline V gene encodes CDR1 MNHEY and CDR2 SMNVEV (reference sequence). The CDR3 bases are TGTGCCAGCAGTTTCCGGGCAGGGGTGGGTTCACCCCTCCACTTT. The encoded protein is CASSFRAGVGSPLHF.

The chain couples TRBV28 to TRBJ2-1, with 8 bases that match TRBD2. The CDR3 runs to 15 residues. V shed 6 bases and J 5 bases; nucleotides not matched to a gene: 9. Germline-derived CDR1 and CDR2 are MDHEN and SYDVKM. As DNA, the CDR3 is TGTGCCAGCAGAGAGGAACGGGGGGGCCACAATGAGCAGTTCTTC. Amino acid sequence: CASREERGGHNEQFF.

The V gene is TRBV28, the J gene TRBJ2-1, with 13 positions matching TRBD2. V shed 4 bases, J shed 8 bases, and the junction held 8 bases outside the gene matches. This CDR3 is 16 amino acids long. Per the germline V gene, CDR1 is MDHEN and CDR2 is SYDVKM. The CDR3 loop reads CASSSKLAGGRYEQFF. The CDR3 nucleotides are TGTGCCAGCAGTTCTAAACTAGCGGGAGGGCGTTATGAGCAGTTCTTC.

V and J are TRBV4-1 and TRBJ2-3; possible D gene TRBD2, 6 bases. V was cut by 0 bases and J by 2 bases, with 12 bases left in between. The CDR3 contains 16 residues. The germline V gene encodes CDR1 MGHRA and CDR2 YSYEKL. CDR3 DNA sequence: TGCGCCAGCAGCCAAGATGAGGCGGGATTCACAGATACGCAGTATTTT. The encoded protein is CASSQDEAGFTDTQYF.